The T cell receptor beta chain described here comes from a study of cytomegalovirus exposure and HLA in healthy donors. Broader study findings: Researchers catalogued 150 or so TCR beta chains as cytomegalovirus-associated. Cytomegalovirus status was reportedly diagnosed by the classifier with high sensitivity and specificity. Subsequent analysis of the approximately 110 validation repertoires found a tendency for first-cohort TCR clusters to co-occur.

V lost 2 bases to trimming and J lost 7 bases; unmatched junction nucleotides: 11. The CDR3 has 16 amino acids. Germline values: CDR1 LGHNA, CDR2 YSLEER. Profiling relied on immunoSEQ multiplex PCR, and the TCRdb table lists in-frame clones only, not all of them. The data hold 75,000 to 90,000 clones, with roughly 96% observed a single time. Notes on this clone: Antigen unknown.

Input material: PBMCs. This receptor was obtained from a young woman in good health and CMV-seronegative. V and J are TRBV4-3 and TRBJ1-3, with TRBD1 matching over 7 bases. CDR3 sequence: CASSQPLSDRANTIYF. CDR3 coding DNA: TGCGCCAGCAGCCAACCCCTTTCCGACAGGGCGAACACCATATATTTT.